The 17 T cell receptor beta chains reported below all come from one sample, sequenced in a study of cytomegalovirus exposure and HLA in healthy donors. The PCR made use of 60 Vbeta and 13 Jbeta primers. Sequenced by immunoSEQ multiplex PCR; TCRdb stores in-frame clones only, minus some. Its table lists about 160,000 clones. Input material: PBMCs. The receptor source for this set is a woman aged 55-70 years in good health and CMV-seronegative.

The chain joins TRBV5-4 to TRBJ2-3; 8 bases agree with TRBD2. This CDR3 is built from 15 residues. The germline V gene has CDR1 SGHNT and CDR2 YYREEE (reference sequence). V shed 2 bases and J 5 bases; nucleotides not matched to a gene: 7. The chain's CDR3 is CASSLAGDPRDTQYF. Written as DNA, the CDR3 is TGTGCCAGCAGCTTAGCGGGGGACCCCAGAGATACGCAGTATTTT.

CDR3 sequence: CASSLGTGGTEAFF. Here the CDR3 DNA reads TGTGCCAGCAGCCTCGGGACAGGGGGCACTGAAGCTTTCTTT. The chain links TRBV9 to TRBJ1-1; 11 bases line up with TRBD1. The ends lost 4 bases at V and 4 bases at J; junction bases unmatched: 3. This CDR3 has 14 amino acids. Germline V gene sequence: CDR1 SGDLS, CDR2 YYNGEE.

V is TRBV7-3 and J is TRBJ2-7; TRBD2 matches at 13 bases. This CDR3 spans 16 amino acids. Germline-derived CDR1 and CDR2 are SGHTA and FQGTGA. V lost 0 bases, J lost 2 bases, and 1 base stayed unmatched. CDR3 protein: CASSLTGTSGTYEQYF. The CDR3, as DNA: TGTGCCAGCAGCTTAACGGGGACTAGCGGGACCTACGAGCAGTACTTC.

The chain uses TRBV7-2 and TRBJ2-5; 7 nucleotides agree with TRBD2. V gave up 2 bases and J gave up 0 bases; unmatched junction bases: 6. The CDR3 extends over 16 amino acids. The germline CDR1 and CDR2 sequences are SGHTA and FQGNSA. In DNA form, the CDR3 reads TGTGCCAGCAGCTTAATCGGGGGGAGCTACCAAGAGACCCAGTACTTC. This codes for CASSLIGGSYQETQYF. The whole variable domain, remainder taken from reference TRBV7-2 and TRBJ2-5, is GAGVSQSPSNKVTEKGKDVELRCDPISGHTALYWYRQSLGQGLEFLIYFQGNSAPDKSGLPSDRFSAERTGGSVSTLTIQRTQQEDSAVYLCASSLIGGSYQETQYFGPGTRLLVL.

This CDR3 reads CSVTLWSGRAITGELFF. The CDR3 coding sequence is TGCAGCGTGACCCTTTGGAGCGGGAGGGCAATCACCGGGGAGCTGTTTTTT. The chain couples TRBV29-1 to TRBJ2-2, with 10 bases fitting TRBD2. The CDR3 runs 17 residues. Germline trimming cut 6 bases from V and 4 bases from J; bases unmatched to any gene: 14. CDR1 SQVTM and CDR2 ANQGSEA come from the germline V gene.

The chain recombines TRBV14 with TRBJ1-1; D is possibly TRBD1 (5 bases). The CDR3 loop spans 16 amino acids. Germline CDR1 SGHDN, CDR2 FVKESK. V lost 0 bases, J lost 1 base, and 12 bases lay in between. This chain's CDR3 is CASSQDWGRANTEAFF. The DNA for the CDR3 is TGTGCCAGCAGCCAAGATTGGGGCAGAGCGAACACTGAAGCTTTCTTT.

The chain is built from TRBV9 and TRBJ1-3; weak D call: TRBD1 (5 bases). The germline V and J ends were trimmed by 2 bases and 7 bases, with 13 bases remaining between them. Germline V gene data show CDR1 as SGDLS and CDR2 as YYNGEE. This CDR3 contains 14 residues. CDR3 coding DNA: TGTGCCAGCAGCGTCAGAGTAGGGGCGAACACCATATATTTT. Translated: CASSVRVGANTIYF.

This chain uses TRBV6-1 with TRBJ2-3; a possible D gene is TRBD1 (6 bases). CDR1 and CDR2 from the germline V gene are MNHNS and SASEGT. The CDR3 loop spans 15 amino acids. V shed 2 bases and J shed 3 bases, with 12 bases lying between them. CDR3 DNA: TGTGCCAGCAGTGAACACAGGGAATGGACAGATACGCAGTATTTT. This encodes CASSEHREWTDTQYF.

The rearrangement links TRBV7-3 to TRBJ2-5; D is unresolved. Germline V CDR1 and CDR2: SGHTA, FQGTGA. V was shortened by 3 bases and J by 2 bases, with 7 bases between the two germline ends. The CDR3 totals 13 residues. DNA for the CDR3: TGTGCCAGCAGCTTGTCAGGACAAGAGACCCAGTACTTC. Encoded protein: CASSLSGQETQYF.

This chain connects TRBV2 to TRBJ2-3; perhaps TRBD1 as D (6 bases). The V and J ends lost 4 bases and 4 bases respectively, with 12 bases between them. Germline V gene data show CDR1 as SNHLY and CDR2 as FYNNEI. CDR3 length equals 14 residues. CDR3 protein: CASSGQDPPDTQYF. DNA of the CDR3: TGTGCCAGCAGTGGACAGGATCCCCCAGATACGCAGTATTTT. The full variable domain, completed using reference TRBV2 and TRBJ2-3, is EPEVTQTPSHQVTQMGQEVILRCVPISNHLYFYWYRQILGQKVEFLVSFYNNEISEKSEIFDDQFSVERPDGSNFTLKIRSTKLEDSAMYFCASSGQDPPDTQYFGPGTRLTVL.

V is TRBV2 and J is TRBJ2-7, with 7 positions matching TRBD1. The CDR3 is 13 amino acids. V shed 3 bases, J shed 6 bases, and the junction held 5 bases outside the gene matches. The germline gives CDR1 SNHLY, CDR2 FYNNEI. Written as DNA, the CDR3 is TGTGCCAGCAGTGACCAGGGGGTAGCCGAGCAGTACTTC. This gives the protein CASSDQGVAEQYF.

The chain joins TRBV9 to TRBJ2-6; 7 bases fit TRBD2. In germline, CDR1 is SGDLS, CDR2 YYNGEE. This CDR3 has 18 residues. V gave up 6 bases and J gave up 2 bases; unmatched junction bases: 14. The CDR3 loop reads CASTVRGDGSPGANVLTF. DNA for the CDR3: TGTGCCAGCACTGTTCGGGGGGACGGGTCCCCTGGGGCCAACGTCCTGACTTTC.

The chain is built from TRBV19 and TRBJ1-4; 9 bases match TRBD1. There are 15 residues in the CDR3. V was pared by 4 bases and J by 8 bases, with 8 bases of the junction left unmatched. In germline, CDR1 is LNHDA, CDR2 SQIVND (reference sequence). The CDR3 sequence: CASSSTGGAWEKLFF. DNA of the CDR3: TGTGCCAGTAGTAGTACAGGGGGCGCGTGGGAAAAACTGTTTTTT.

This sequence joins TRBV5-4 and TRBJ2-4, with D uncertain. Deletions cut 6 bases from V and 5 bases from J, with 12 bases between. There are 13 residues in the CDR3. Germline values: CDR1 SGHNT, CDR2 YYREEE (reference sequence). The CDR3, as DNA: TGTGCCAGCACCTCAGAACCGCAAAACATTCAGTACTTC. Translation: CASTSEPQNIQYF.

V and J are TRBV6-5 and TRBJ1-4; D is unclear. The CDR3 consists of 10 residues. The germline V gene has CDR1 MNHEY and CDR2 SVGAGI. The V end was cut by 10 bases, the J end by 10 bases, with 10 bases between. The CDR3 region is CAIKPGKLFF. The CDR3 region has the DNA TGTGCCATCAAGCCGGGAAAACTGTTTTTT.

This chain joins TRBV30 and TRBJ1-2, with D perhaps TRBD1 (5 bases). Trimming removed 8 bases from V and 4 bases from J, with 11 bases in between. The V gene's germline CDR1 is GTSNPN and CDR2 SVGIG (reference sequence). This CDR3 is built from 11 residues. The CDR3 nucleotides read TGTGCCCGCAGACAGACCTATGGCTACACCTTC. Its protein is CARRQTYGYTF.

V is TRBV29-1 and J is TRBJ1-1, with a possible D match to TRBD1 (5 bases). Germline lookup yields CDR1 SQVTM and CDR2 ANQGSEA. CDR3 length: 13 residues. Deletions cut 3 bases from V and 7 bases from J, with 15 bases between. The CDR3 region is CSVEGLGWGEAFF. The CDR3 region has the DNA TGCAGCGTTGAGGGGCTGGGATGGGGTGAAGCTTTCTTT.